This TCR beta chain was observed in a study of blood T cell repertoires in COVID-19. Study-wide background: Acute and convalescent COVID-19 specimens originated in the United States, Italy and Spain. The cDNA or gDNA used as material had been derived from T cells, B-cell-depleted T cells, or PBMCs.

Method: immunoSEQ multiplex PCR; TCRdb's copy keeps in-frame clones and lacks some. This table holds approximately 350,000 clones, about 89% found once. CDR1 is SNHLY and CDR2 is FYNNEI in the germline V gene. CDR3 size: 14 residues. Trimming pared 3 bases from V and 5 bases from J, leaving 11 bases between. The sequenced sample consisted of peripheral blood. The V gene is TRBV2, the J gene TRBJ1-5; TRBD1 might be the D (6 bases). This receptor was obtained from a woman between 45 and 60 years old with COVID-19, enrolled during active disease. CDR3 residues: CASSDRKGDQPQHF. The CDR3 nucleotides are TGTGCCAGCAGTGATCGGAAGGGGGATCAGCCCCAGCATTTT.